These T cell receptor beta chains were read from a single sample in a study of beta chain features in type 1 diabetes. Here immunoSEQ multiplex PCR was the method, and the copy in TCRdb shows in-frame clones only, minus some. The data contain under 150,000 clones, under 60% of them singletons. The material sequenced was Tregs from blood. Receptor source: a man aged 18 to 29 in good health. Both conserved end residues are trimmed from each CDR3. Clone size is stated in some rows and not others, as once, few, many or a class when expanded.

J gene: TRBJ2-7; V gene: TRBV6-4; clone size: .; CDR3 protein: ASMASPTGHHEQY
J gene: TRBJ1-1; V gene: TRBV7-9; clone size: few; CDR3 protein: ASSHRSTEAF
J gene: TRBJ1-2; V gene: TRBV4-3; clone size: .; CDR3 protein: ASSQGMDRPHGYT
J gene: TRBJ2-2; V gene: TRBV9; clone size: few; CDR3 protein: ASSVAPGGYLTGELF
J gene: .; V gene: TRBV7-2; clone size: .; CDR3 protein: ASSPLYEQY
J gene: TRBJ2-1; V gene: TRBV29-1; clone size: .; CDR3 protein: SIPGQGYNEQF
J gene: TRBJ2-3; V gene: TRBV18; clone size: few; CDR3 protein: ASSPRVGGRGADTQY
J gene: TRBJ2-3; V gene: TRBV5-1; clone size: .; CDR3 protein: ASSSGQLSTDTQY
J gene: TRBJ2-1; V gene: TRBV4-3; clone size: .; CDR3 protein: ASSQDLSSYNEQF
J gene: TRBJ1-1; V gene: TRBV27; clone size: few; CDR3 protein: ASSSALTGFSEAF
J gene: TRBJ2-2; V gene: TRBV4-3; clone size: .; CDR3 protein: ASSQFTRSGRAGAGELF
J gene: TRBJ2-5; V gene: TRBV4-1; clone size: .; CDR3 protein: ASSRSGSRTQETQY
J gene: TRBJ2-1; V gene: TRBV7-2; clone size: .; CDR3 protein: ASSLPSSLSEQF
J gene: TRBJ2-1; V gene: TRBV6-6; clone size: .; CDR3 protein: ASSYSPGGDEQF
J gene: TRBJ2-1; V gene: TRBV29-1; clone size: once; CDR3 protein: SAQSGLAFDNEQF
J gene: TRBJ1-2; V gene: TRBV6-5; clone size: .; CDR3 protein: ASPAGAFYGYT
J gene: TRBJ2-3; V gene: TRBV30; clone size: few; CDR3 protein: AWSVAGDTQY
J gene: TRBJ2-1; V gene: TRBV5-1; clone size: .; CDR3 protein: ASSETPYYNEQF
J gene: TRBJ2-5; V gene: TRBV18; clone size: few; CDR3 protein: ASSLGQKTQETQY
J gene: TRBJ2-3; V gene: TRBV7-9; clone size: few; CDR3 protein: ASSFRRRAALITDTQY
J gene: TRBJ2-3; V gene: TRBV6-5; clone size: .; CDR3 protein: ASSPDRGRTDTQY